The 3 T cell receptor beta chains given below trace back to one sample, sequenced in a study of blood T cell repertoires in COVID-19. Repertoires were generated with immunoSEQ multiplex PCR, while TCRdb's copy carries only in-frame clones and drops some. The table has 350,000 to 500,000 clones, 80% to 90% seen once. The source material was peripheral blood. The receptor source for this set is a man aged 18-30 years with COVID-19, enrolled during active disease.

The gene calls are TRBV29-1 and TRBJ2-7; D may be TRBD1 (5 bases). This CDR3 spans 13 amino acids. V shed 5 bases and J shed 3 bases, with 14 bases lying between them. Germline loops: CDR1 SQVTM, CDR2 ANQGSEA. The CDR3 coding sequence is TGCAGCGTTAGGGGCCTTTTGAACTACGAGCAGTACTTC. This translates into CSVRGLLNYEQYF.

V usage is TRBV15 and J usage is TRBJ1-5, with D unclear. V gave up 0 bases and J gave up 6 bases, with 12 bases separating them. Germline lookup yields CDR1 LNHNV and CDR2 YYDKDF (reference sequence). CDR3 size: 15 residues. CDR3: CATSRDRAGSQPQHF. CDR3 DNA: TGTGCCACCAGCAGAGATAGAGCGGGGAGTCAGCCCCAGCATTTT.

On this clone itself: This sequence may be a read error, since a much larger clone differs from it by one base. This chain connects TRBV5-1 to TRBJ2-7; 8 nucleotides align to TRBD2. Germline CDR1 reads SGHRS; CDR2 reads YFSETQ. J gave up 0 bases and V 0 bases, and 2 bases lay outside the gene matches. The CDR3 has 15 amino acids. CDR3 DNA sequence: TGCGCCAGCAGCTTGGGCGGGGGGACCTCCTACGAGCAGTACTTC. Translation gives CASSLGGGTSYEQYF.